This T cell receptor (beta chain) was identified during a study of CD8+ T cells in alopecia areata. Overall study context: Oral tofacitinib, 5 to 10 mg twice daily, was given in an open-label trial. The study, taken as a whole, reports: Although TCR sharing was seen in mice, sharing across patients was less clear, possibly for HLA-related reasons. Scalp data also include sequences from resident alphabeta T cells of normal skin.

Trimming took off 2 bases at V and 6 bases at J, with 13 bases between the two ends. CDR3 size: 14 residues. Germline CDR1 and CDR2: MNHNY and SVGAGI (reference sequence). RNA extraction was followed by reverse transcription into cDNA, which acted as the sequencing template. The table came from immunoSEQ multiplex PCR; TCRdb's copy has only in-frame clones and leaves some out. The sample gives more than 95,000 clones, less than 50% of which show up once; roughly 1.3% is in the top ten. Remarks on this clone: The antigen is undetermined.

What was sequenced was CD4+ T cells sorted from blood. This sequence was found in a human donor with alopecia areata. The V and J genes are TRBV6-6 and TRBJ1-2, with a tentative D call TRBD1 (6 bases). The DNA for the CDR3 is TGTGCCAGCAGTTACCCAGGGGCACTTCATGGCTACACCTTC. Amino acids: CASSYPGALHGYTF.